A selection of T cell receptor beta chains follows, all from one sample in a study of blood T cells in healthy people across ages. TCRdb processed the 5' RACE reads anew with MiXCR; each CDR3 protein has one entry. This table holds 550,000 to 750,000 distinct CDR3 sequences, 20% to 25% found once. Sequencing was done on a sample of blood. All receptors come from a man between 65 and 85 years old in good health. CDR3s include the opening cysteine and the closing phenylalanine or tryptophan. D genes are given only for firm matches. Where a row states a size, it is once, few, many or the class of an expanded clone; other rows omit it.

V	D	J	size	CDR3	DNA
TRBV11-2	-	TRBJ1-1	-	CASSHYRAGWDTEAFF	TGTGCCAGCAGCCACTACCGGGCAGGCTGGGACACTGAAGCTTTCTTT
TRBV28	-	TRBJ2-7	-	CASSRPVGEQYF	TGTGCCAGCAGTCGACCAGTTGGCGAGCAGTACTTC
TRBV28	TRBD1	TRBJ2-5	-	CASKMGQGQETQYF	TGTGCCAGCAAAATGGGACAGGGCCAAGAGACCCAGTACTTC
TRBV5-1	-	TRBJ1-2	-	CASSSVGAAPGGYIF	TGCGCCAGCAGCTCGGTCGGTGCAGCTCCCGGTGGCTACATCTTC
TRBV6-4	-	TRBJ1-2	once	CASSPDKGDGYTF	TGTGCCAGCAGCCCCGACAAGGGAGATGGCTACACCTTC
TRBV7-2	-	TRBJ2-6	-	CASSLSVTEYSGANVLTF	TGTGCCAGCAGCTTATCGGTGACAGAGTATTCTGGGGCCAACGTCCTGACTTTC
TRBV5-1	-	TRBJ1-5	-	CASSSGGRNQPQHF	TGCGCCAGCAGCTCAGGAGGGAGAAATCAGCCCCAGCATTTT
TRBV12-3/TRBV12-4	-	TRBJ2-7	few	CASSLQGNERYF	TGTGCCAGCAGTTTACAGGGAAACGAGCGGTACTTC
TRBV7-9	TRBD2	TRBJ2-7	few	CASQREPYEQYF	TGTGCCAGCCAGCGGGAACCCTACGAGCAGTACTTC
TRBV20-1	-	TRBJ2-1	few	CSARNPGAAVISSYNEQFF	TGCAGTGCTAGGAATCCGGGGGCAGCCGTTATAAGCTCCTACAATGAGCAGTTCTTC
TRBV3-1	TRBD2	TRBJ2-5	-	CASSQVSGPAGETQYF	TGTGCCAGCAGCCAAGTTTCGGGCCCAGCGGGGGAGACCCAGTACTTC
TRBV20-1	-	TRBJ2-3	few	CSASLALGDTQYF	TGCAGTGCTAGTCTCGCCCTCGGGGATACGCAGTATTTT
TRBV28	-	TRBJ2-5	-	CASSLEDKPRKQYF	TGTGCCAGCAGTTTGGAGGACAAGCCCAGAAAGCAGTACTTC
TRBV10-2	TRBD2	TRBJ2-7	-	CASSGTSGGYEQYF	TGCGCCAGCAGTGGGACTAGCGGGGGATACGAGCAGTACTTC
TRBV27	TRBD2	TRBJ2-3	-	CASSTWTSGTDTQYF	TGTGCCAGCAGTACCTGGACTAGCGGCACAGATACGCAGTATTTT
TRBV12-3/TRBV12-4	TRBD2	TRBJ2-1	few	CASSLAVAGVNEQFF	TGTGCCAGCAGTTTAGCGGTAGCGGGGGTCAATGAGCAGTTCTTC
TRBV7-2	TRBD2	TRBJ2-7	few	CASSLEGLSTYEQYF	TGTGCCAGCAGCTTAGAGGGACTATCCACCTACGAGCAGTACTTC
TRBV27	-	TRBJ2-2	few	CASSTKEGANTGELFF	TGTGCCAGCAGCACCAAGGAGGGAGCGAACACCGGGGAGCTGTTTTTT
TRBV20-1	TRBD1	TRBJ2-5	many	CSARDLGTGGETQYF	TGCAGTGCTAGAGATCTGGGGACAGGGGGAGAGACCCAGTACTTC
TRBV7-9	-	TRBJ2-1	-	CASSLERDKFF	TGTGCCAGCAGCTTAGAAAGAGACAAGTTCTTC
TRBV4-3	TRBD1	TRBJ2-5	-	CASSQQGQGRETQYF	TGCGCCAGCAGCCAACAGGGACAGGGTCGAGAGACCCAGTACTTC
TRBV20-1	-	TRBJ1-3	-	CSARGRAGNTIYF	TGCAGTGCTAGGGGCAGGGCTGGAAACACCATATATTTT
TRBV25-1	TRBD2	TRBJ2-1	few	CASSGSGSLDEQFF	TGTGCCAGCAGTGGTAGCGGGAGCCTGGATGAGCAGTTCTTC
TRBV6-2/TRBV6-3	TRBD1	TRBJ2-1	few	CASSFRDREYNEQFF	TGTGCCAGCAGTTTCCGGGACAGAGAATACAATGAGCAGTTCTTC